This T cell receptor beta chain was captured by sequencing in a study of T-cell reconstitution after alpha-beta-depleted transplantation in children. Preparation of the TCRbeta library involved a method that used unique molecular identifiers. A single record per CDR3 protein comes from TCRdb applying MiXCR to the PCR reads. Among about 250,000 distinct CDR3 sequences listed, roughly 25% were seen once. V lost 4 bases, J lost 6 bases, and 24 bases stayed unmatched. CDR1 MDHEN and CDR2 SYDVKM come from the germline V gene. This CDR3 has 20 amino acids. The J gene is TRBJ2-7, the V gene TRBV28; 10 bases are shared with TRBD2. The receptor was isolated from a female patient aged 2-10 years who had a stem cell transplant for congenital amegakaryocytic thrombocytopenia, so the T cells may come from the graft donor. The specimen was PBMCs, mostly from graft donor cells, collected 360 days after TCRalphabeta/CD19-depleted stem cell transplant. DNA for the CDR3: TGTGCCAGCAGTTCAGGCCTGTTTGCCCACGGGGCTAGCGGGAGTGTCGAGCAGTACTTC. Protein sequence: CASSSGLFAHGASGSVEQYF.